This T cell receptor beta chain was recorded in a study of cytomegalovirus exposure and HLA in healthy donors. The study ran its PCR with 60 Vbeta and 13 Jbeta primers. Assay: immunoSEQ multiplex PCR; the TCRdb copy retains only in-frame clones and omits some. Of 110,000 or so clones in the sample, about 70% were seen once. V was clipped by 1 base and J by 7 bases, with 8 bases between them. Germline V gene sequence: CDR1 MNHEY, CDR2 SMNVEV (reference sequence). The CDR3 length is 14 residues. The sequenced sample was PBMCs. This sequence was found in a human donor in good health. The chain joins TRBV27 to TRBJ1-6; maybe TRBD1 (6 bases). DNA of the CDR3: TGTGCCAGCAGTTTATGGGGGCAGAATTCACCCCTCCACTTT. Amino acids: CASSLWGQNSPLHF.